This T cell receptor beta chain is drawn from a study of cytomegalovirus exposure and HLA in healthy donors. Notes on the study in general: A reported reduction in N-insertions relative to the 666-donor mean was seen in an Asian-associated ancestry cluster in a later analysis. Because they were indistinguishable, some V segments, including TRBV6-2 and TRBV6-3, were excluded. The classifier reportedly diagnosed cytomegalovirus status with high sensitivity and specificity.

Healthy bone marrow donors formed the donor group. Primers: 60 Vbeta forward and 13 Jbeta reverse. TCRdb's copy holds only in-frame clones and misses some; the assay was immunoSEQ multiplex PCR. The profile shows some 200,000 clones, around 81% of them singletons. The CDR3 extends over 16 amino acids. Per germline, CDR1 SGDLS and CDR2 YYNGEE. The V segment lost 0 bases and the J segment 3 bases; nucleotides outside the gene matches: 6. Worth noting for this clone: Its antigen is as yet unknown.

This clonotype was sampled from a woman in her 30s in good health and CMV-seronegative. V and J are TRBV9 and TRBJ2-1; 7 nucleotides line up with TRBD2. Sequenced: PBMCs. The CDR3 DNA reads as TGTGCCAGCAGCGTAGGGCGGGAGATGGGCTACAATGAGCAGTTCTTC. It translates to CASSVGREMGYNEQFF.